This T cell receptor (beta chain) was sequenced during a study of response to subunit inactivated influenza vaccine. Germline-derived CDR1 and CDR2 are MNHNS and SASEGT. CDR3 length: 18 amino acids. V gave up 5 bases and J gave up 10 bases, with 30 bases separating them. TCRdb redid the calling of the RT-PCR reads with MiXCR, one entry per CDR3 protein. The sample records under 200,000 distinct CDR3 sequences, about an eighth being singletons. The sample also formed part of further work on T cells expressing NK-cell markers. This second study notes: With UMIs, 5'RACE template switching was used to make TCR beta cDNA.

The sequence was collected from a man between 45 and 60 years old who received an inactivated influenza vaccine. The sample here was CD8+ T cells sorted from PBMCs, taken 12 days after vaccination. V usage is TRBV6-1 and J usage is TRBJ2-1; perhaps D is TRBD1 or TRBD2 (6 bases each). This CDR3 is CASSTLYFEGGYRNEQFF. The CDR3 DNA sequence: TGTGCCAGCAGTACGCTTTATTTCGAGGGGGGATATCGTAACGAGCAGTTCTTC.